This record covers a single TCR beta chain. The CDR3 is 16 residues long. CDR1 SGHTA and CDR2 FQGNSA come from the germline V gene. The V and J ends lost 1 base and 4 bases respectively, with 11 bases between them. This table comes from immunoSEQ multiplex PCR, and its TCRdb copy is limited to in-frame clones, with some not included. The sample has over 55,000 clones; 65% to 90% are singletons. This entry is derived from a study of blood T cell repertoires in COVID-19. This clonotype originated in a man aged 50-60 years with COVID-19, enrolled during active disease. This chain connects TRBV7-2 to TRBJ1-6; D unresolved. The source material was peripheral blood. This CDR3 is CASSLVKAGYNSPLHF. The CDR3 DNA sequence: TGTGCCAGCAGCTTAGTCAAAGCGGGGTATAATTCACCCCTCCACTTT. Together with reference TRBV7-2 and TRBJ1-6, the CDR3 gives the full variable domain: GAGVSQSPSNKVTEKGKDVELRCDPISGHTALYWYRQSLGQGLEFLIYFQGNSAPDKSGLPSDRFSAERTGGSVSTLTIQRTQQEDSAVYLCASSLVKAGYNSPLHFGNGTRLTVT.